The entry below gives a single T cell receptor beta chain sequence along with its context. The PCR employed 60 Vbeta primers together with 13 Jbeta primers. This table comes from immunoSEQ multiplex PCR, and its TCRdb copy is limited to in-frame clones, with some not included. The sample holds 120,000 or so clones, 60% to 85% seen once. This record comes from a study of cytomegalovirus exposure and HLA in healthy donors. With V trimmed by 3 bases and J by 2 bases, 7 bases remained unmatched. Germline V gives CDR1 SGHTA, CDR2 FQGNSA. The CDR3 contains 17 residues. The rearrangement joins TRBV7-2 to TRBJ2-3; TRBD2 aligns across 11 bases. The receptor was isolated from a human donor in good health. The material sequenced was PBMCs. The CDR3 coding sequence is TGTGCCAGCAGCTTTAGCGGGGGGGGATTGAACACAGATACGCAGTATTTT. Amino acid sequence: CASSFSGGGLNTDTQYF.